This T cell receptor beta chain was captured in a study of shared clonotypes between healthy human individuals. Study-level background: A donor's plate count was three for CD4 naive and three for CD4 memory; CD8 naive had two and CD8 memory one.

General study findings and limits: Clonotype sharing across donors was expected to vary with sequencing depth. Relative to memory subsets, naive subsets generally showed larger estimated richness.

The method was immunoSEQ multiplex PCR; TCRdb's version includes in-frame clones alone and lacks a portion of them. The sample yields 2 million to 2.5 million clones, 93% seen once. On this clone: Its antigen is as yet unknown.

Terminally differentiated effector memory CD45RA+ cells were excluded by CCR7 positive selection of CD45RO-negative cells. All participating donors were Caucasian adults from Nashville, Tennessee. Source material: naive CD8+ T cells from PBMCs. This sequence originates from a man between 18 and 29 years old in good health. Some clones in this sample may be carry-over from other donors' samples.

As DNA, the CDR3 is TGTGCCAGCAGTTACGGGACACCCACAGATACGCAGTATTTT. Translating it yields CASSYGTPTDTQYF. This chain uses TRBV6-6 with TRBJ2-3; D is possibly TRBD1 (6 bases). Germline CDR1 MNHNY, CDR2 SVGAGI (reference sequence). CDR3 length equals 14 residues. Between the trimmed V and J ends, which lost 2 bases and 2 bases, there was a span of 8 bases.